This is a list of T cell receptor beta chains from one sample in a study of blood T cell repertoires in COVID-19. Sequencing was performed with immunoSEQ multiplex PCR; in TCRdb, only in-frame clones are kept and a portion is missing. The sample holds about 210,000 clones, roughly 94% seen once. Sequenced material: peripheral blood. Receptors were obtained from a man aged 25-45 years with acute or convalescent COVID-19. Both conserved end residues are part of each CDR3. The D gene is left open where the match is weak. Size is stated for part of the rows, as once, few or many counts, or as a class when the clone is expanded.

>TRBV25-1|-|TRBJ1-4|TRBD1
CASSDWTGDDEKLFF
TGTGCCAGCAGTGATTGGACAGGGGATGATGAAAAACTGTTTTTT
>TRBV30|-|TRBJ1-2|TRBD1
CAWTERGRSYTF
TGTGCCTGGACGGAAAGGGGGCGAAGCTACACCTTC
>TRBV7-9|-|TRBJ2-7|-
CASSLGGDRPYEQYF
TGTGCCAGCAGCTTAGGGGGGGACAGACCCTACGAGCAGTACTTC
>TRBV7-9|-|TRBJ2-6|-
CASLLIQGSSGANVLTF
TGTGCCAGCTTACTTATCCAGGGATCCTCTGGGGCCAACGTCCTGACTTTC
>TRBV11-2|-|TRBJ1-1|-
CASSFSLYRALNTEAFF
TGTGCCAGCAGCTTCTCTCTCTACAGGGCACTGAACACTGAAGCTTTCTTT
>TRBV2|-|TRBJ2-1|TRBD2
CASKTGTGGRAFFF
TGTGCCAGCAAAACCGGGACTGGCGGGAGAGCTTTTTTCTTC
>TRBV6-5|-|TRBJ2-2|-
CASSQGYTGELFF
TGTGCCAGTTCGCAGGGGTACACCGGGGAGCTGTTTTTT
>TRBV11-2|-|TRBJ2-4|-
CASSLRASGYQYIQYF
TGTGCCAGCAGCTTAAGAGCGTCGGGTTACCAGTACATTCAGTACTTC
>TRBV3-1/TRBV3-2|-|TRBJ1-2|TRBD1
CASSRLRGGPLGYGYTF
TGTGCCAGCAGCCGTTTAAGAGGGGGCCCCCTAGGATATGGCTACACCTTC
>TRBV6-6|-|TRBJ2-1|-
CASSLDGGEQFF
TGTGCCAGCAGTCTAGATGGCGGTGAGCAGTTCTTC
>TRBV5-1|-|TRBJ2-2|-
CASKAAGELFF
TGCGCCAGCAAGGCGGCCGGGGAGCTGTTTTTT
>TRBV5-1|-|TRBJ2-3|TRBD1
CASSPRQGTDTQYF
TGCGCCAGCAGCCCGCGACAGGGAACAGATACGCAGTATTTT
>TRBV18|-|TRBJ1-1|-
CASSPGAGGTEAFF
TGTGCCAGCTCACCAGGGGCAGGTGGCACTGAAGCTTTCTTT
>TRBV5-4|-|TRBJ2-7|-
CASSSSKYF
TGTGCCAGCAGCTCATCTAAGTACTTC
>TRBV28|-|TRBJ2-3|TRBD1
CASSPGQGTDTQYF
TGTGCCAGCAGTCCGGGACAGGGAACAGATACGCAGTATTTT
>TRBV4-1|-|TRBJ1-1|-
CASSRGRRENTEAFF
TGCGCCAGCAGCCGCGGAAGGAGAGAGAACACTGAAGCTTTCTTT
>TRBV12-5|-|TRBJ2-4|-
CASGFGEAKNIQYF
TGTGCTAGTGGTTTCGGGGAAGCCAAAAACATTCAGTACTTC
>TRBV5-6|-|TRBJ1-5|TRBD1
CASSLGPDRETNQPQHF
TGTGCCAGCAGCTTGGGTCCCGACAGGGAAACCAATCAGCCCCAGCATTTT
>TRBV19|-|TRBJ2-7|-
CASSFRSSEQYF
TGTGCCAGTAGTTTTCGGTCGTCTGAGCAGTACTTC
>TRBV21-1|-|TRBJ2-7|-
CASGPSYEQYF
TGTGCCAGCGGGCCCTCCTACGAGCAGTACTTC
>TRBV5-1|-|TRBJ1-5|-
CASRFSDNQPQHF
TGCGCCAGCAGATTTAGTGACAATCAGCCCCAGCATTTT
>TRBV20-1|-|TRBJ1-4|TRBD1
CSASRGTGFKKLFF
TGCAGTGCTAGTCGCGGGACAGGGTTTAAAAAACTGTTTTTT
>TRBV28|-|TRBJ1-6|-
CASNLQGPDNSPLHF
TGTGCCAGCAACCTTCAGGGCCCAGACAATTCACCCCTCCACTTT
>TRBV7-9|-|TRBJ2-7|-
CASSLTLGGSYEQYF
TGTGCCAGCAGCTTGACCTTAGGGGGTTCCTACGAGCAGTACTTC
>TRBV3-1/TRBV3-2|-|TRBJ2-5|-
CASSQDMRHGETQYF
TGTGCCAGCAGCCAAGATATGCGGCACGGAGAGACCCAGTACTTC
>TRBV2|-|TRBJ2-5|TRBD2
CATRTSGGAWETQYF
TGTGCCACAAGGACTAGCGGGGGGGCCTGGGAGACCCAGTACTTC
>TRBV7-3|-|TRBJ2-1|-
CASSLTYDGRGHIF
TGTGCCAGCAGCTTAACGTATGACGGCAGGGGTCACATCTTC
>TRBV18|-|TRBJ1-3|-
CASSPLADTIYF
TGTGCCAGCTCCCCCCTTGCGGACACCATATATTTT
>TRBV7-7|-|TRBJ2-3|TRBD1
CASSTGTGGSDTQYF
TGTGCTAGCAGCACCGGGACAGGGGGCTCAGATACGCAGTATTTT
>TRBV6-5|once|TRBJ1-4|TRBD1
CASKTGQLNEKLFF
TGTGCCAGCAAGACGGGACAGCTTAATGAAAAACTGTTTTTT
>TRBV4-1|-|TRBJ2-7|TRBD2
CASSQALAGIFSYEQYF
TGCGCCAGCAGCCAAGCACTAGCGGGCATTTTCTCCTACGAGCAGTACTTC
>TRBV5-1|-|TRBJ2-1|TRBD2
CASSDDIYGTSGSRSYNEQFF
TGCGCCAGCAGCGATGATATATACGGGACTAGCGGGAGCAGGTCCTACAATGAGCAGTTCTTC
>TRBV30|-|TRBJ1-4|-
CAWTLNEKLFF
TGTGCCTGGACATTGAATGAAAAACTGTTTTTT
>TRBV11-2|-|TRBJ2-2|-
CASSLQGTGELFF
TGTGCCAGCAGCCTCCAGGGAACCGGGGAGCTGTTTTTT
>TRBV12-5|-|TRBJ2-3|TRBD2
CASGGLAGGWQDTQYF
TGTGCTAGTGGTGGACTAGCGGGGGGCTGGCAAGATACGCAGTATTTT
>TRBV7-3|-|TRBJ2-1|-
CASSLVREQEQFF
TGTGCCAGCAGCTTAGTCCGGGAGCAGGAGCAGTTCTTC
>TRBV5-1|-|TRBJ1-3|TRBD1
CASSNNRGTSGNTIYF
TGCGCCAGCAGCAACAACAGGGGTACCTCTGGAAACACCATATATTTT
>TRBV29-1|-|TRBJ1-2|TRBD1
CSVEDRDFYGYTF
TGCAGCGTTGAGGACAGGGATTTTTATGGCTACACCTTC
>TRBV2|-|TRBJ1-5|-
CASSGSRRGLRQPQHF
TGTGCCAGCAGTGGATCGAGACGAGGGCTTAGGCAGCCCCAGCATTTT
>TRBV5-4|-|TRBJ1-2|-
CASSDKNDYGYTF
TGTGCCAGCAGCGACAAGAACGACTATGGCTACACCTTC
>TRBV7-3|-|TRBJ2-2|-
CASSQGPTGELFF
TGTGCCAGCAGCCAGGGTCCCACCGGGGAGCTGTTTTTT
>TRBV4-2|-|TRBJ1-1|-
CASSQMSETEAFF
TGTGCCAGCAGTCAAATGAGTGAGACTGAAGCTTTCTTT
>TRBV7-2|once|TRBJ2-3|-
CASSLNEDYQRPSPKYF
TGTGCCAGCAGCTTAAATGAGGACTACCAGCGTCCCTCTCCTAAGTATTTT
>TRBV5-1|-|TRBJ1-5|-
CASSLDINQPQHF
TGCGCCAGCAGCCTGGACATCAATCAGCCCCAGCATTTT
>TRBV11-3|-|TRBJ1-4|-
CASSLATVGDNEKLFF
TGTGCCAGCAGCTTAGCTACGGTCGGGGATAATGAAAAACTGTTTTTT
>TRBV10-3|-|TRBJ2-1|-
CAIRQSSEQFF
TGTGCCATCAGACAGAGCAGCGAGCAGTTCTTC
>TRBV7-9|-|TRBJ1-2|-
CASSSTTGSYGYTF
TGTGCCAGCAGCTCGACGACAGGCAGCTATGGCTACACCTTC
>TRBV6-5|-|TRBJ2-5|-
CASRRDRETQYF
TGTGCCAGTCGGAGGGACCGGGAAACCCAGTACTTC
>TRBV14|-|TRBJ1-1|-
CASSQEYGPPRTEAFF
TGTGCCAGCAGCCAAGAGTACGGTCCGCCTCGGACTGAAGCTTTCTTT